This T cell receptor (beta chain) originates from a study of cytomegalovirus exposure and HLA in healthy donors. Regarding the study as a whole: TCR beta V segments were, for the most part, productive about 87% or about 30% of the time in an earlier analysis. Cytomegalovirus-associated TCR beta chains were listed, numbering some 170.

The study ran its PCR with 60 Vbeta and 13 Jbeta primers. Assay: immunoSEQ multiplex PCR; the TCRdb copy retains only in-frame clones and omits some. The sample lists around 300,000 clones, about 90% occurring once. Note on this clone: Antigen unknown.

The germline gives CDR1 LNHDA, CDR2 SQIVND (reference sequence). The CDR3 consists of 17 residues. V lost 3 bases and J lost 3; bases outside the gene matches: 9. All the people who gave samples were healthy bone marrow donors. This receptor was obtained from a woman aged 18-29 years in good health and CMV-seronegative. The sequenced sample was PBMCs. The J gene is TRBJ2-3, the V gene TRBV19; 10 nucleotides line up with TRBD2. For the CDR3, the DNA is TGTGCCAGTAGTATTCAACCTAGCGGGGGACCGACAGATACGCAGTATTTT. Translated: CASSIQPSGGPTDTQYF.